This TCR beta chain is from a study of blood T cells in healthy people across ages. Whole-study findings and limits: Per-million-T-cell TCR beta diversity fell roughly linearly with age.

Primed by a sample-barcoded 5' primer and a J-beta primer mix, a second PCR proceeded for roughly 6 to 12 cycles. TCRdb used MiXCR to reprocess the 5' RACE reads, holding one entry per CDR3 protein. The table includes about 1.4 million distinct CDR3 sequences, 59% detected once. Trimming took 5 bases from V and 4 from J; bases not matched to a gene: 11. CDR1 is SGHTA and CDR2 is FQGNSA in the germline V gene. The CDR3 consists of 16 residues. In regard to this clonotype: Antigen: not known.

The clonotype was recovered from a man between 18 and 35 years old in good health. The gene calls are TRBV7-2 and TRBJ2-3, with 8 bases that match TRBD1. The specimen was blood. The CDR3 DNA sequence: TGTGCCAGCAGCCCCTTAACAGGGGGAGATGCAGATACGCAGTATTTT. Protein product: CASSPLTGGDADTQYF.